This T cell receptor beta chain is drawn from a study of persistence of HIV-infected CD4 T cells. The study, taken as a whole, reports: Compared with CD3/CD28-stimulated cells, CMV- and Gag-responding cells showed lower TCRbeta richness.

The libraries were made with immunoSEQ version 4 in survey mode. Template was genomic DNA at about 9.8 ng/uL, with up to roughly 1 ug used per sample. Sequencing was performed with immunoSEQ multiplex PCR; in TCRdb, only in-frame clones are kept and a portion is missing. The table has about 30,000 clones, 70% seen once; the top ten hold more than 1.3%. Of note for this clone: The antigen is undetermined.

Overlapping HIV-1 Gag 15-mer peptides at 0.85 to 1 ug per peptide per mL were used. Responding CD4+ T cells were sorted by upregulation of both CD40 ligand and CD69. Donors were HIV-1-infected adults who began suppressive ART during chronic infection. Germline assignment: CDR1 SEHNR and CDR2 FQNEAQ (reference sequence). Deletions cut 0 bases from V and 2 bases from J, with 8 bases between. CDR3 size: 16 residues. The TCR comes from an adult man with HIV who was CMV-seropositive. The rearrangement links TRBV7-9 to TRBJ2-6, with no clear D. The sequencing used CD4+ T cells sorted from PBMCs after roughly 20-hour stimulation, collected from a patient who received antiretroviral therapy. The CDR3 here is CASSLARTAGANVLTF. CDR3 in DNA: TGTGCCAGCAGCTTAGCCAGGACCGCTGGGGCCAACGTCCTGACTTTC.